Listed below are T cell receptor beta chains from one sample, sequenced in a study of read filtering for tumor transcriptome and immune sequencing. TCRdb redid the calling of the reads with MiXCR, one entry per CDR3 protein. The table lists 25,000 or so distinct CDR3 sequences, around 20% of them singletons. Specimen: a population of CD138-negative cells sorted from bone marrow. These receptors all stem from a donor aged 40 or over with multiple myeloma. Both conserved end residues are part of each CDR3. A D gene is named only where the DNA matches it firmly. Clone size is not always given. Where it is, it says once, few, many or a class for expanded clones.

TRBD2,TRBV29-1,few,TRBJ2-3,TGCAGCGTTGTGGCTAGCGGGCCTGGGACAGATACGCAGTATTTT,CSVVASGPGTDTQYF
TRBD1,TRBV5-1,many,TRBJ1-5,TGCGCCAGCAGCCCGGCCGGGACAGGGCCTCCCCAGCATTTT,CASSPAGTGPPQHF
TRBD1,TRBV3-1,many,TRBJ1-1,TGTGCCAGCAGCCAAGGACAGGGGAACACTGAAGCTTTCTTT,CASSQGQGNTEAFF
TRBD2,TRBV27,many,TRBJ2-7,TGTGCCAGCAGTTTGTTCAGCGGGAGAAGCTACGAGCAGTACTTC,CASSLFSGRSYEQYF
TRBD2,TRBV11-2,many,TRBJ2-2,TGTGCCAGCAGCCGGATAATACTAGCGGAGGGGGGCACCGGGGAGCTGTTTTTT,CASSRIILAEGGTGELFF
.,TRBV28,.,TRBJ1-5,TGTGCCAGCAGTCTTACTCCGGTCAGCGGTCAGCCCCAGCATTTT,CASSLTPVSGQPQHF
.,TRBV24-1,many,TRBJ1-2,TGTGCCACCAGTGATCCCGCCGAGGACGGCGTGGATGGCTACACCTTC,CATSDPAEDGVDGYTF
.,TRBV28,many,TRBJ1-3,TGTGCCAGCAGCCGCAGGGGCTCTGGAAACACCATATATTTT,CASSRRGSGNTIYF
.,TRBV11-2,many,TRBJ2-2,TGTGCCAGCAGCCCCCTGAACACCGGGGAGCTGTTTTTT,CASSPLNTGELFF
.,TRBV28,many,TRBJ2-1,TGTGCCAGCAGTGACTACAATGAGCAGTTCTTC,CASSDYNEQFF
.,TRBV24-1,.,TRBJ2-5,TGTGCCACCAGCGGAAACACCCAAGAGACCCAGTACTTC,CATSGNTQETQYF
.,TRBV5-4,few,TRBJ2-4,TGTGCCAGCAGCCTCGATGGCACTAGCCAAAACATTCAGTACTTC,CASSLDGTSQNIQYF
.,TRBV30,many,TRBJ2-1,TGTGCCTGGAGTGTACAAGCGAACAATGAGCAGTTCTTC,CAWSVQANNEQFF
TRBD2,TRBV28,many,TRBJ2-7,TGTGCCAGCAGTTTCCCAGCGGGGCCCTACGAGCAGTACTTC,CASSFPAGPYEQYF
TRBD1,TRBV5-1,many,TRBJ1-6,TGCGCCAGCAGCCCCGGACAGGCTGCTAATTCACCCCTCCACTTT,CASSPGQAANSPLHF
TRBD2,TRBV28,.,TRBJ2-7,TGTGCCAGCAGTTTCCCTAGCGGGATACTCTACGGGCAGTACTTC,CASSFPSGILYGQYF
TRBD1,TRBV5-1,.,TRBJ2-5,TGCGCCGGCAGCGCCACCGGGACAGGAGATATGACCCAGTACTTC,CAGSATGTGDMTQYF